The 14 T cell receptor beta chains below come from one sample, sequenced in a study of T cell repertoires in cytomegalovirus infection. TCRdb re-called the reads with MiXCR, one entry per CDR3 protein. The table records roughly 200,000 distinct CDR3 sequences, around 35% of them present only once. Their recognized antigens are unknown. The material sequenced was CD8+ T cells from cultured PBMCs, taken from culture after CMV antigen stimulation. Receptor source: a human donor in good health (CMV status not recorded). Some clones in this sample may be carry-over from other donors' samples.

This sequence joins TRBV10-3 and TRBJ2-3; D remains unclear. The CDR3 has 13 residues. Germline CDR1 and CDR2: ENHRY and SYGVKD. V lost 8 bases and J lost 2, with 11 bases in between. The CDR3 nucleotides read TGTGCCATCGACGGCGGAAACACAGATACGCAGTATTTT. Residues: CAIDGGNTDTQYF.

In its sample, this clonotype was seen a few times. The chain has TRBV2 and TRBJ1-2, with 7 bases aligning to TRBD1. J lost 8 bases, V lost 8 bases, and 5 bases had no gene match. CDR1 and CDR2 (germline): SNHLY, FYNNEI. This CDR3 spans 11 amino acids. The CDR3 reads CASGDRDGYTF. DNA of the CDR3: TGTGCCAGCGGCGACAGGGACGGCTACACCTTC.

This clonotype came up a few times. The chain recombines TRBV5-1 with TRBJ2-7, with 7 bases fitting TRBD1. The germline V gene has CDR1 SGHRS and CDR2 YFSETQ. The CDR3 loop spans 18 amino acids. V trimming: 4 bases; J trimming: 3 bases; junction bases outside the gene matches: 19. The CDR3 DNA sequence: TGCGCCAGCAGCCGCATGGGGCCCCTTGGGACAGACTACTACGAGCAGTACTTC. It encodes CASSRMGPLGTDYYEQYF.

This clonotype has just one count. V is TRBV2 and J is TRBJ2-5; no definite D call. Looked up from germline, CDR1 is SNHLY and CDR2 is FYNNEI. The CDR3 spans 13 residues. The V and J ends lost 3 bases and 4 bases respectively, with 9 bases between them. The CDR3 here is CASSEVGPETQYF. The CDR3 nucleotides are TGTGCCAGCAGTGAGGTGGGCCCAGAGACCCAGTACTTC.

This clonotype was seen a handful of times. This chain's CDR3 is CASSPSGGATGELFF. The CDR3, as DNA: TGTGCCAGCAGCCCTAGCGGGGGGGCCACCGGGGAGCTGTTTTTT. This chain connects TRBV7-3 to TRBJ2-2, with 12 bases lining up with TRBD2. V was pared by 5 bases and J by 4 bases, with 2 bases of the junction left unmatched. In germline, CDR1 is SGHTA, CDR2 FQGTGA. The CDR3 spans 15 residues.

The chain uses TRBV9 and TRBJ2-3; 8 bases fit TRBD1. The V and J ends lost 3 bases and 1 base, in that order; junction bases with no gene match: 10. This CDR3 spans 17 amino acids. Germline V gene sequence: CDR1 SGDLS, CDR2 YYNGEE. The CDR3 loop reads CASSATDRGRGTDTQYF. CDR3 DNA sequence: TGTGCCAGCAGCGCCACAGACAGGGGAAGGGGCACAGATACGCAGTATTTT.

CDR3 region: CASEGESNGYTF. In nucleotides, the CDR3 is TGTGCCTCCGAGGGGGAAAGTAATGGCTACACCTTC. The chain carries TRBV30 and TRBJ1-2, with a tentative D call TRBD1 (6 bases). Trimming took off 7 bases at V and 6 bases at J, with 15 bases between the two ends. In germline, CDR1 is GTSNPN, CDR2 SVGIG (reference sequence). There are 12 residues in the CDR3.

The chain recombines TRBV20-1 with TRBJ2-7; D gene uncertain. Trimming took off 3 bases at V and 3 bases at J, with 18 bases between the two ends. CDR1 and CDR2 (germline): DFQATT, SNEGSKA (reference sequence). This CDR3 spans 15 amino acids. CDR3 DNA: TGCAGTGCTAGGATCCTCCGTAAGGGTTTCTACGAGCAGTACTTC. This encodes CSARILRKGFYEQYF.

A few counts support this clonotype. A single base is all that separates this from a far larger clone, so a read error is likely. The chain couples TRBV7-4 to TRBJ2-7; unclear D gene. This CDR3 spans 11 amino acids. CDR1 and CDR2 (germline): SGHVT, SQSDAQ. In DNA, the CDR3 is TGTGCCAGCAGCTCCTCCAACGAGCAGTACTTC. This translates into CASSSSNEQYF.

The V gene is TRBV12-3 or TRBV12-4, the J gene TRBJ2-5; possible D gene TRBD2, 5 bases. The CDR3 runs to 14 residues. V was pared by 5 bases and J by 5 bases, with 15 bases between. This CDR3 is CASSPMGRGETQYF. In DNA, the CDR3 is TGTGCCAGCAGTCCTATGGGGAGAGGGGAGACCCAGTACTTC.

The chain is built from TRBV7-9 and TRBJ1-5; the D gene is possibly TRBD1 (6 bases). Germline CDR1 and CDR2: SEHNR and FQNEAQ (reference sequence). Trimming stripped 0 bases from V and 8 bases from J, with 20 bases between. The CDR3 runs 17 residues. CDR3 DNA: TGTGCCAGCAGCTTAGCTCCATCTGGGGGGCTGGGAGAGCCCCAGCATTTT. This gives the protein CASSLAPSGGLGEPQHF.

The chain has TRBV7-2 and TRBJ2-2; 8 nucleotides match TRBD2. Germline CDR1 and CDR2: SGHTA and FQGNSA. V was pared by 10 bases and J by 8 bases, with 12 bases of the junction left unmatched. The CDR3 loop spans 14 amino acids. CDR3 coding DNA: TGTGCCACCGCGGGGGGTTTTGTAACAGGGGAGCTGTTTTTT. Translating it yields CATAGGFVTGELFF.

The rearrangement joins TRBV7-6 to TRBJ2-3, with TRBD2 identical over 11 bases. J gave up 5 bases and V 5 bases, and 9 bases lay outside the gene matches. The CDR3 loop spans 16 amino acids. Germline assignment: CDR1 SGHVS and CDR2 FNYEAQ. The CDR3 reads CASSPRLAGRGDTQYF. Here the CDR3 DNA reads TGTGCCAGCAGCCCACGACTAGCGGGGAGGGGAGATACGCAGTATTTT.

The table lists this clonotype with a few counts. The chain couples TRBV6-2 or TRBV6-3 to TRBJ2-7; D may be TRBD2 (6 bases). The germline gives CDR1 MNHEY, CDR2 SVGEGT. The CDR3 loop spans 17 amino acids. The V and J ends lost 4 bases and 1 base respectively, with 20 bases between them. The CDR3 loop is CASSFPLGGGSSYEQYF. CDR3 DNA sequence: TGTGCCAGCAGTTTCCCCTTGGGGGGAGGCTCTTCCTACGAGCAGTACTTC.